This T cell receptor beta chain is drawn from a study of prognosis after radiotherapy for stage I lung cancer. The CDR3 spans 14 residues. CDR1 is SGHAT and CDR2 is FQNNGV in the germline V gene. Comment on this clonotype: The likely explanation is a read error, given a far larger clone one base away.

Two-round multiplex PCR, the amplification method, yielded TCR beta CDR3 from genomic DNA. TRBV and TRBJ genes each had their own specific primers in first-round PCR. TCRdb fed the multiplex PCR reads into MiXCR, producing one record per CDR3 protein. The sample has about 20,000 distinct CDR3 sequences, 35% to 45% seen once. This receptor was identified in a donor at least 50 years old with non-small cell lung cancer. The chain uses TRBV11-2 and TRBJ2-7, with D perhaps TRBD2 (6 bases). This specimen consisted of PBMCs, obtained before or after stereotactic body radiation therapy (not recorded which). The CDR3, as DNA: TGTACCAGCAGCACGGGACTCGAAACCTACGAGCAGTACTTC. Protein: CTSSTGLETYEQYF.